The clone carrying this T cell receptor (beta chain) came up a few times. What it binds is unknown. This CDR3 has 15 amino acids. Germline V gene sequence: CDR1 GTSNPN, CDR2 SVGIG (reference sequence). Trimming stripped 7 bases from V and 2 bases from J, with 18 bases between. This specimen comes from a study of human T cells and chemical hapten exposure. Findings and limits, study-wide: All donors were alopecia patients, so their immunity may differ from that of healthy people.

TCRdb fed the RACE reads into MiXCR, producing one record per CDR3 protein. Here the sample spans approximately 74,000 distinct CDR3 sequences, around 30% being singletons. Time point in this sample: patch test 1, 2 weeks after DPC sensitization. The treatment denotes: therapeutic diphenylcyclopropenone sensitization with weekly scalp DPC. The chain employs TRBV30 and TRBJ2-1; tentatively, D is TRBD1 (6 bases). This clonotype was sampled from a man aged 40-50 years with alopecia areata. Some clones in this sample may be carry-over from other donors' samples. The starting material was whole blood, obtained in connection with sensitization to the hapten diphenylcyclopropenone (DPC). The DNA of the CDR3 is TGTGCCTCAGAACTATCAGGGGCCCCCTACAATGAGCAGTTCTTC. This encodes CASELSGAPYNEQFF.